This paragraph covers one TCR beta chain sequence. Its antigen is undetermined. PCR amplification relied on 60 Vbeta primers (plus 13 Jbeta primers). Generated by immunoSEQ multiplex PCR, the TCRdb table keeps only in-frame clones and is missing some. The profile shows 200,000 or so clones, approximately 81% of them singletons. This sample was included in a study of cytomegalovirus exposure and HLA in healthy donors. Background on the study: Unique TCRs numbering around 85 million, obtained from HLA-typed donors, made up an early data release.

The CDR3 is 14 amino acids. The ends were cut back, 6 bases at V and 5 bases at J, with 13 bases in the middle. The germline V gene encodes CDR1 SGHTA and CDR2 FQGNSA. Study results and caveats: Being productive about 87% or about 30% of the time was typical of most TCR beta V segments in an earlier analysis.

The source of this sequence is a man aged 45 to 65 in good health and CMV-seronegative. The sequenced sample was PBMCs. The chain combines TRBV7-2 with TRBJ1-4; possible D gene TRBD1, 5 bases. CDR3 sequence: CASRPGLINEKLFF. Here the CDR3 DNA reads TGTGCCAGCAGACCGGGACTGATCAATGAAAAACTGTTTTTT.